Presented here are 9 T cell receptor beta chains from one specimen sequenced in a study of cytomegalovirus exposure and HLA in healthy donors. 60 Vbeta and 13 Jbeta primers were used in PCR. Measured with immunoSEQ multiplex PCR; TCRdb has only the in-frame clones, and not every one. The data show 100,000 to 120,000 clones, roughly three quarters seen once. Sequencing was performed on PBMCs. The receptors originated from a man aged 35 to 55 in good health and CMV-seronegative.

The gene calls are TRBV19 and TRBJ1-1; 7 bases map to TRBD1. Looked up from germline, CDR1 is LNHDA and CDR2 is SQIVND (reference sequence). V gave up 7 bases and J gave up 2 bases; unmatched junction bases: 7. The CDR3 consists of 14 residues. The CDR3 loop is CASTMTGRNTEAFF. CDR3 DNA sequence: TGTGCCAGTACCATGACAGGGCGAAACACTGAAGCTTTCTTT.

V usage is TRBV5-1 and J usage is TRBJ2-1; weak D call: TRBD1 (5 bases). CDR1 is SGHRS and CDR2 is YFSETQ in the germline V gene. V was cut by 3 bases and J by 6 bases, with 7 bases left in between. The CDR3 contains 12 residues. The CDR3 is CASSSQGNEQFF. The CDR3 DNA follows: TGCGCCAGCAGCTCGCAGGGCAATGAGCAGTTCTTC.

V gene TRBV7-8 combines with J gene TRBJ1-5; TRBD1 matches at 8 bases. The V gene's germline CDR1 is SGHVS and CDR2 FQNEAQ. Losses at the gene ends were 2 bases for V and 3 bases for J; bases not matched to a gene: 9. This CDR3 is 17 amino acids long. CDR3 nucleotide sequence: TGTGCCAGCAGCTTAAACCAGGGACAGGCGAACAATCAGCCCCAGCATTTT. It yields the protein CASSLNQGQANNQPQHF.

V and J are TRBV30 and TRBJ2-3; no clear D gene. V was clipped by 3 bases and J by 4 bases, with 8 bases between them. Germline V gene lookup returns CDR1 GTSNPN and CDR2 SVGIG (reference sequence). This CDR3 is 12 amino acids long. Here the CDR3 DNA reads TGTGCCTGGAGAGAAGTAGCAGATACGCAGTATTTT. Its translation is CAWREVADTQYF.

The chain couples TRBV28 to TRBJ1-2, with a weak D call TRBD1 (5 bases). Trimming removed 8 bases from V and 9 bases from J, with 19 bases in between. Germline-derived CDR1 and CDR2 are MDHEN and SYDVKM. The length of the CDR3 is 13 residues. The CDR3 spells CASSSGGARSYTF. The CDR3 bases are TGTGCCAGCTCCTCGGGCGGGGCGCGAAGCTACACCTTC.

This clone was found once. This rearrangement joins TRBV10-3 to TRBJ1-4; TRBD1 is a possible D gene (5 bases). The CDR3 contains 16 residues. Germline V gene data show CDR1 as ENHRY and CDR2 as SYGVKD. The V and J ends lost 0 bases and 3 bases respectively, with 11 bases between them. CDR3 sequence reads: CAISESVGPANEKLFF. DNA of the CDR3: TGTGCCATCAGTGAGTCTGTGGGGCCGGCTAATGAAAAACTGTTTTTT.

The chain couples TRBV6-1 to TRBJ2-7; D is possibly TRBD2 (7 bases). The CDR3 contains 15 residues. V was shortened by 3 bases and J by 3 bases, with 15 bases between the two germline ends. Germline values: CDR1 MNHNS, CDR2 SASEGT. The CDR3 DNA follows: TGTGCCAGCAGTGATAGGGGGGGCGTAAACTACGAGCAGTACTTC. Its translation is CASSDRGGVNYEQYF.

The chain employs TRBV27 and TRBJ1-5; the match to TRBD1 covers 7 bases. CDR3 length: 15 amino acids. The germline gives CDR1 MNHEY, CDR2 SMNVEV (reference sequence). V shed 5 bases and J 4 bases; nucleotides not matched to a gene: 8. The CDR3 bases are TGTGCCAGCAGTGCGTACCGGGACAGAAATCAGCCCCAGCATTTT. Encoded protein: CASSAYRDRNQPQHF.

The chain is built from TRBV19 and TRBJ2-3; 7 bases map to TRBD2. From germline, CDR1 is LNHDA and CDR2 SQIVND (reference sequence). The V segment lost 6 bases and the J segment 2 bases; nucleotides outside the gene matches: 11. The CDR3 length is 16 residues. Written as DNA, the CDR3 is TGTGCCAGTAGCCATACTAGCGCCACACCCACAGATACGCAGTATTTT. Its translation: CASSHTSATPTDTQYF. Based on the CDR3 plus reference TRBV19 and TRBJ2-3, the full variable domain is DGGITQSPKYLFRKEGQNVTLSCEQNLNHDAMYWYRQDPGQGLRLIYYSQIVNDFQKGDIAEGYSVSREKKESFPLTVTSAQKNPTAFYLCASSHTSATPTDTQYFGPGTRLTVL.